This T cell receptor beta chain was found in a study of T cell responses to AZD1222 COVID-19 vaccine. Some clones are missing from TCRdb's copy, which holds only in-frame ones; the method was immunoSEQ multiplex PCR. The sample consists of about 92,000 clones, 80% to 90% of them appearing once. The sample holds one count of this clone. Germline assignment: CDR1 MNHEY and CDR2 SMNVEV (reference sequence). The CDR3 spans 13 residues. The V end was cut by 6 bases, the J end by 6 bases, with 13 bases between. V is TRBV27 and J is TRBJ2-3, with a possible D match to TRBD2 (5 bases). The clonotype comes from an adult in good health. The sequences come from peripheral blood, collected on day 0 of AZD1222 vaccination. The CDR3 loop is CASSSNRGDTQYF. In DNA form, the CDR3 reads TGTGCCAGCAGCTCGAATAGAGGGGATACGCAGTATTTT.